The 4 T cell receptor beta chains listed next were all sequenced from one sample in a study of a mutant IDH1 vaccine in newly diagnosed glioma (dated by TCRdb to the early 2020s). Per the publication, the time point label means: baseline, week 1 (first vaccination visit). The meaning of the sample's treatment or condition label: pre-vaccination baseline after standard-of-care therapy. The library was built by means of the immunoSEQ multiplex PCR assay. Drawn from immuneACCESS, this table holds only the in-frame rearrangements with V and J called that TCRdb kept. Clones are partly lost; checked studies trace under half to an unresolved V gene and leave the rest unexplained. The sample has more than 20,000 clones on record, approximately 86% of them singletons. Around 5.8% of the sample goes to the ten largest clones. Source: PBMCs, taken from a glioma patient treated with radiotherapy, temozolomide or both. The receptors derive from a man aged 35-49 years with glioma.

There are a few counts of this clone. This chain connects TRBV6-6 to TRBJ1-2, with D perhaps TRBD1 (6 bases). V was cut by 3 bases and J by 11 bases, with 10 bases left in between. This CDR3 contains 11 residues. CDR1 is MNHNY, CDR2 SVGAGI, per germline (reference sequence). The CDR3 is CASSYKGGYTF. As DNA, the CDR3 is TGTGCCAGCAGTTATAAGGGGGGATACACCTTC.

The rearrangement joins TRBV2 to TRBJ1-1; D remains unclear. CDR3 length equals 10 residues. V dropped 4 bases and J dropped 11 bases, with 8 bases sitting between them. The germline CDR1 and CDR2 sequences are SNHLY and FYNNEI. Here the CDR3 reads CASSGVSAFF. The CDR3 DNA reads TGTGCCAGCAGTGGGGTTAGTGCTTTCTTT. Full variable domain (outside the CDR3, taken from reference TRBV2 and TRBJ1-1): EPEVTQTPSHQVTQMGQEVILRCVPISNHLYFYWYRQILGQKVEFLVSFYNNEISEKSEIFDDQFSVERPDGSNFTLKIRSTKLEDSAMYFCASSGVSAFFGQGTRLTVV.

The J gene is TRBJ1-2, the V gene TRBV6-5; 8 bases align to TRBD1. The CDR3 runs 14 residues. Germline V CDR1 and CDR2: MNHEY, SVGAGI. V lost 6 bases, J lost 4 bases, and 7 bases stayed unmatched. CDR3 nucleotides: TGTGCCAGCAGGATTGGACAGGGAATCTATGGCTACACCTTC. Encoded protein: CASRIGQGIYGYTF.

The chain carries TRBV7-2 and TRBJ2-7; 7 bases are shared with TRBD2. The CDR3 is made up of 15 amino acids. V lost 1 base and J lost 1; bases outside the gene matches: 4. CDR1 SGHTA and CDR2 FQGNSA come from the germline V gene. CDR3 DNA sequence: TGTGCCAGCAGCTTAGAGACTAGCAGGTCCTACGAGCAGTACTTC. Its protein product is CASSLETSRSYEQYF.